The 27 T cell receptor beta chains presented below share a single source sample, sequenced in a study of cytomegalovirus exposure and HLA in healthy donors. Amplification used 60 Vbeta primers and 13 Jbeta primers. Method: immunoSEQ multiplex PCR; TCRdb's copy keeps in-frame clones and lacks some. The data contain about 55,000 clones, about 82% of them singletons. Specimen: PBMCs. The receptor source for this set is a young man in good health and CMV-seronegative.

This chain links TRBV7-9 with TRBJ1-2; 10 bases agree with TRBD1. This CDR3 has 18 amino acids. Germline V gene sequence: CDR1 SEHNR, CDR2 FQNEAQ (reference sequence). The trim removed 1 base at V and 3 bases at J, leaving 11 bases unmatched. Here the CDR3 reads CASSLVGRQGATYYGYTF. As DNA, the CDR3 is TGTGCCAGCAGCTTAGTGGGTAGACAGGGGGCTACATACTATGGCTACACCTTC.

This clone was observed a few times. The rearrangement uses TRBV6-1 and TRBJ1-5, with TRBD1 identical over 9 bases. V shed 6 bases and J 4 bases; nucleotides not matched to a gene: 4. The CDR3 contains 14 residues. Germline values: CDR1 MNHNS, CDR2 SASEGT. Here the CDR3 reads CASRRTGENQPQHF. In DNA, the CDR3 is TGTGCCAGCAGACGGACAGGGGAAAATCAGCCCCAGCATTTT.

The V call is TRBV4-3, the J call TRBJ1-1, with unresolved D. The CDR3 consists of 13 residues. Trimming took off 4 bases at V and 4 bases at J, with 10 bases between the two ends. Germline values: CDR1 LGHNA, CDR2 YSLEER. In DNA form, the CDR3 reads TGCGCCAGCAGCCTCAGGTCGAGCACTGAAGCTTTCTTT. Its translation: CASSLRSSTEAFF.

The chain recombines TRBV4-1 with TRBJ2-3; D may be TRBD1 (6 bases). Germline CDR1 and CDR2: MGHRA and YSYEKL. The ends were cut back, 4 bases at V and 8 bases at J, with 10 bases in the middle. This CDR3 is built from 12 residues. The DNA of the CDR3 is TGCGCCAGCAGCCCGGACAGTGGTACGCAGTATTTT. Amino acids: CASSPDSGTQYF.

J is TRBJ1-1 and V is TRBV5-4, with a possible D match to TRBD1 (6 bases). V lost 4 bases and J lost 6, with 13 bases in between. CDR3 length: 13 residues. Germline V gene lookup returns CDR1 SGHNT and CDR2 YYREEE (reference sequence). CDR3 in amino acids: CASSIQGVSEAFF. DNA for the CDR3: TGTGCCAGCAGCATACAGGGTGTATCTGAAGCTTTCTTT.

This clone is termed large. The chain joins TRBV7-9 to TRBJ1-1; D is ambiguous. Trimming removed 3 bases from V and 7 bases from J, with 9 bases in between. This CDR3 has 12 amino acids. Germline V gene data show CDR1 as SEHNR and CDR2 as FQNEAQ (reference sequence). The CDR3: CASSFFNGEAFF. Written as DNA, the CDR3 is TGTGCCAGCAGCTTTTTCAACGGTGAAGCTTTCTTT.

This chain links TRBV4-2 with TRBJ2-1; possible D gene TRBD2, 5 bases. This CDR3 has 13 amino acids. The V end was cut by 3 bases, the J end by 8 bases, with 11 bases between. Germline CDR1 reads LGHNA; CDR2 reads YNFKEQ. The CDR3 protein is CASSQSQRDEQFF. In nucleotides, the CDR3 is TGTGCCAGCAGCCAGTCACAGAGGGATGAGCAGTTCTTC.

The CDR3, as DNA: TGTGCCAGCAGTTACGCCCCAGGTGGCTCCTACAATGAGCAGTTCTTC. The encoded protein is CASSYAPGGSYNEQFF. This rearrangement joins TRBV6-5 to TRBJ2-1, with D hard to call. With 2 bases removed from V and 0 bases from J, the gap between germline ends came to 11 bases. Germline CDR1 is MNHEY and CDR2 is SVGAGI. The CDR3 is 16 amino acids.

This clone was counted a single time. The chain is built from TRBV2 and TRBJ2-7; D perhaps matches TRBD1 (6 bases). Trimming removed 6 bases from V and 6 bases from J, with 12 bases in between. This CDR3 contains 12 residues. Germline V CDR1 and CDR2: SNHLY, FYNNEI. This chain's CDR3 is CASRETGFEQYF. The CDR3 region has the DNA TGTGCCAGCAGGGAAACAGGGTTCGAGCAGTACTTC.

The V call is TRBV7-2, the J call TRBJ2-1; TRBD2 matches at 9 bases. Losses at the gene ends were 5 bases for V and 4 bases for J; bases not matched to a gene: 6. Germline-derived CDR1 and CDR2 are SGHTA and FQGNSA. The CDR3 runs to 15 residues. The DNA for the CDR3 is TGTGCCAGCAGCCTGAGCGGGGGGACATACAATGAGCAGTTCTTC. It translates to CASSLSGGTYNEQFF.

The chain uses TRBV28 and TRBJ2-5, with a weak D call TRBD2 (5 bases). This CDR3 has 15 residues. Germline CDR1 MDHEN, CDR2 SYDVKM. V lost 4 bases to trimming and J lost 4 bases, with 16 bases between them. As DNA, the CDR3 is TGTGCCAGCAGTTCTCCCCCGGGATGGGGAGAGACCCAGTACTTC. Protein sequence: CASSSPPGWGETQYF.

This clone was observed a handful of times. CDR3 sequence reads: CATSSLLAGGTDTQYF. The DNA for the CDR3 is TGTGCCACCAGCAGTCTACTAGCGGGAGGAACAGATACGCAGTATTTT. This chain links TRBV15 with TRBJ2-3; 12 bases are a match to TRBD2. CDR1 and CDR2 (germline): LNHNV, YYDKDF (reference sequence). The CDR3 covers 16 residues. The junction had 4 bases not matched to a gene; V was cut back by 3 bases and J by 3 bases.

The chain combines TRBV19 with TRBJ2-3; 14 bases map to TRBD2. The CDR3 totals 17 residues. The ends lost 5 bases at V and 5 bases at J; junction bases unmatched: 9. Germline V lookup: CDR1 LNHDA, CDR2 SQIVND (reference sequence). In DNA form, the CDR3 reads TGTGCCAGTAGTCCCCGACTAGCGGGGGGGCCACTAGATACGCAGTATTTT. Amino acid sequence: CASSPRLAGGPLDTQYF.

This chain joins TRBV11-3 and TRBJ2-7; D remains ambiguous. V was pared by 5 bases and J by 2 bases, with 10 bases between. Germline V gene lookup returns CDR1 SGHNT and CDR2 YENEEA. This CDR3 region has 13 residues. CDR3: CASSPGEAYEQYF. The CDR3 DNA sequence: TGTGCCAGCAGCCCCGGAGAAGCCTACGAGCAGTACTTC.

CDR3 bases: TGTGCCAGCAGCTTAGATCCCAGGGTCTCTGGAAACACCATATATTTT. It specifies CASSLDPRVSGNTIYF. The rearrangement uses TRBV7-2 and TRBJ1-3, with a weak D call TRBD1 (5 bases). Germline CDR1 and CDR2: SGHTA and FQGNSA. The CDR3 extends over 16 amino acids. Trimming removed 1 base from V and 0 bases from J, with 10 bases in between. The full variable domain, with the rest looked up from reference TRBV7-2 and TRBJ1-3, is GAGVSQSPSNKVTEKGKDVELRCDPISGHTALYWYRQSLGQGLEFLIYFQGNSAPDKSGLPSDRFSAERTGGSVSTLTIQRTQQEDSAVYLCASSLDPRVSGNTIYFGEGSWLTVV.

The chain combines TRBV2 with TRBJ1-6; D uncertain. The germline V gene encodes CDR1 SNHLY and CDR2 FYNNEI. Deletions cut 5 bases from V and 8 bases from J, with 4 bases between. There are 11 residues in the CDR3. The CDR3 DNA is TGTGCCAGCAGTTCTCATTCACCCCTCCACTTT. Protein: CASSSHSPLHF. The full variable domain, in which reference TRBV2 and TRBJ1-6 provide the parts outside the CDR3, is EPEVTQTPSHQVTQMGQEVILRCVPISNHLYFYWYRQILGQKVEFLVSFYNNEISEKSEIFDDQFSVERPDGSNFTLKIRSTKLEDSAMYFCASSSHSPLHFGNGTRLTVT.

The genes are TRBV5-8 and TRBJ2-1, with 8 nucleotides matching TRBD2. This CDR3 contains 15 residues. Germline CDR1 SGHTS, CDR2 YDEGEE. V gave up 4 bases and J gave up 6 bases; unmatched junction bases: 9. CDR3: CASSPGVSGVNEQFF. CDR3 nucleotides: TGTGCCAGCAGCCCGGGGGTTAGCGGGGTCAATGAGCAGTTCTTC.

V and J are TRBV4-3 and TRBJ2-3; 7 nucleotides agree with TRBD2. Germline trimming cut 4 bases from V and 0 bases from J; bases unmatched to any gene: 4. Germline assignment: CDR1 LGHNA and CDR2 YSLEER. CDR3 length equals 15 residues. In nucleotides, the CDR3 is TGCGCCAGCAGCCTCCAGCGGGGAAGCACAGATACGCAGTATTTT. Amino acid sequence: CASSLQRGSTDTQYF.

For the CDR3, the DNA is TGCGCCAGCAGCTTGGGAGGGAACAATCAGCCCCAGCATTTT. As protein: CASSLGGNNQPQHF. The genes are TRBV5-1 and TRBJ1-5; D is unclear. The germline gives CDR1 SGHRS, CDR2 YFSETQ. V lost 0 bases to trimming and J lost 3 bases, with 7 bases between them. This CDR3 region has 14 residues.

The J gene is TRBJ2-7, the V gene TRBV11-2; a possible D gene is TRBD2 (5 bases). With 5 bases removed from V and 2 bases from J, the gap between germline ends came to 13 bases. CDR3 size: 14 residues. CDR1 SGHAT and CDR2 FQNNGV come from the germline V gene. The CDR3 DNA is TGTGCCAGCAGCCAACTAGGCAGCGCCTACGAGCAGTACTTC. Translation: CASSQLGSAYEQYF.

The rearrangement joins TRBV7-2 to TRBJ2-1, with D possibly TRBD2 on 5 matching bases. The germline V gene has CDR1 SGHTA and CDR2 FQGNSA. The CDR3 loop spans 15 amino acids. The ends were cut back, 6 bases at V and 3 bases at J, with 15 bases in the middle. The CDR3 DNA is TGTGCCAGCAGGTTCCGGGGTCAGGACTACAATGAGCAGTTCTTC. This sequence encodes CASRFRGQDYNEQFF.

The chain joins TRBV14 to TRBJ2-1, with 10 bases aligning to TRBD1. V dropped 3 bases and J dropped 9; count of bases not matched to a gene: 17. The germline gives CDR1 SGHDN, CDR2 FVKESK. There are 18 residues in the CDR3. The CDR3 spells CASSQDKWTGGLEGEQFF. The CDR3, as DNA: TGTGCCAGCAGCCAGGATAAATGGACAGGGGGGCTCGAGGGTGAGCAGTTCTTC. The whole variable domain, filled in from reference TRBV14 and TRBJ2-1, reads EAGVTQFPSHSVIEKGQTVTLRCDPISGHDNLYWYRRVMGKEIKFLLHFVKESKQDESGMPNNRFLAERTGGTYSTLKVQPAELEDSGVYFCASSQDKWTGGLEGEQFFGPGTRLTVL.

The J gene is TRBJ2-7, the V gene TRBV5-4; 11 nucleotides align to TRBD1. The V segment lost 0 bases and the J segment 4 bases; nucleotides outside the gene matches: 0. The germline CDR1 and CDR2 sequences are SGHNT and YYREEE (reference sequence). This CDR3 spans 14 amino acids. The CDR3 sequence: CASSLGDRGYEQYF. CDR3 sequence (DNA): TGTGCCAGCAGCTTGGGGGACAGGGGGTACGAGCAGTACTTC.

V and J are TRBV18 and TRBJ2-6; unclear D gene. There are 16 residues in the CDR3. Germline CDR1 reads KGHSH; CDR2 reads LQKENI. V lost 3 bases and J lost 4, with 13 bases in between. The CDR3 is CASSPIEAAGANVLTF. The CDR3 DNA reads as TGTGCCAGCTCACCGATCGAGGCGGCGGGGGCCAACGTCCTGACTTTC.

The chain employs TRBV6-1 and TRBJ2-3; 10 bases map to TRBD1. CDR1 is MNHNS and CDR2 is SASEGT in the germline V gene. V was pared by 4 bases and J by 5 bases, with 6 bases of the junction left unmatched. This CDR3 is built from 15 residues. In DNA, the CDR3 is TGTGCCAGCAGTGGCAACCGGGACAGGGGAGATACGCAGTATTTT. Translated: CASSGNRDRGDTQYF.

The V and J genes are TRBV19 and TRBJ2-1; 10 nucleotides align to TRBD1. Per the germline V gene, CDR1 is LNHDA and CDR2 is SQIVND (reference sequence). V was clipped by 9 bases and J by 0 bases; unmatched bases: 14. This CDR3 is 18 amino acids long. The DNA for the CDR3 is TGTGCCAGCCGACCGGGACAGGGGCGAGTTAGCTCCTACAATGAGCAGTTCTTC. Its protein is CASRPGQGRVSSYNEQFF.

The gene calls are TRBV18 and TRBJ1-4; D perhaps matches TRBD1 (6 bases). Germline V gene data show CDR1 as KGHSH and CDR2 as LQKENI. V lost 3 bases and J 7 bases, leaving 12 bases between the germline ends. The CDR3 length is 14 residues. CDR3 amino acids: CASSPRGNVEKLFF. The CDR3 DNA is TGTGCCAGCTCACCCAGGGGTAACGTTGAAAAACTGTTTTTT.